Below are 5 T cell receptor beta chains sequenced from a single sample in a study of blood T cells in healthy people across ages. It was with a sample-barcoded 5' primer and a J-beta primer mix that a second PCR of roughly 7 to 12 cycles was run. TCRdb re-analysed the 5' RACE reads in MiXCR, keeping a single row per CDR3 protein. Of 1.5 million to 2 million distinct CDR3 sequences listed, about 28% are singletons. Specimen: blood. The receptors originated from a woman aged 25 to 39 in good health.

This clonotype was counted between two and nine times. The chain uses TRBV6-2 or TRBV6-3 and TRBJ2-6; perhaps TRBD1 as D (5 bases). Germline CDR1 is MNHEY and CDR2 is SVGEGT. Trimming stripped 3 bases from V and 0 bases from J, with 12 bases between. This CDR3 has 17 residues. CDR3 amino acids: CASSYVGVLSGANVLTF. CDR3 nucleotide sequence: TGTGCCAGCAGTTATGTAGGGGTCCTCTCTGGGGCCAACGTCCTGACTTTC.

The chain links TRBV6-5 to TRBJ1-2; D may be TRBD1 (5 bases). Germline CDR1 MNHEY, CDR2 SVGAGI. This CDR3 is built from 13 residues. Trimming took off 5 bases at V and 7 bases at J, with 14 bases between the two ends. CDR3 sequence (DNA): TGTGCCAGCAGTCATGGGGGTTTTGCTGGCTACACCTTC. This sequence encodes CASSHGGFAGYTF.

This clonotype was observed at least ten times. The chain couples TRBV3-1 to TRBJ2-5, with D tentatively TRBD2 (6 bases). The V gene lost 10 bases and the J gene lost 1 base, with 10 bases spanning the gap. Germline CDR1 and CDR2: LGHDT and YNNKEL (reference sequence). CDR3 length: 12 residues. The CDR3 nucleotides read TGTGCCACCACTAGCCTCCAAGAGACCCAGTACTTC. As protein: CATTSLQETQYF.

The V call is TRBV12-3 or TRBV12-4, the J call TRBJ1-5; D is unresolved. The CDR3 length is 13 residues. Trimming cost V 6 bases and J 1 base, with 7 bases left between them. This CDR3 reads CASRMGSNQPQHF. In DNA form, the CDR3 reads TGTGCCAGCAGGATGGGGAGCAATCAGCCCCAGCATTTT.

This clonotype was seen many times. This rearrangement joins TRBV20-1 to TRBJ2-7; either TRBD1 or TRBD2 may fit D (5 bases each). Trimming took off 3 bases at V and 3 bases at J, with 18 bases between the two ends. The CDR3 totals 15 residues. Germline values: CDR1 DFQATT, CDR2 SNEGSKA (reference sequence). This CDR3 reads CSASLDGAHDYEQYF. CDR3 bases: TGCAGTGCTAGCCTGGACGGGGCGCATGACTACGAGCAGTACTTC.